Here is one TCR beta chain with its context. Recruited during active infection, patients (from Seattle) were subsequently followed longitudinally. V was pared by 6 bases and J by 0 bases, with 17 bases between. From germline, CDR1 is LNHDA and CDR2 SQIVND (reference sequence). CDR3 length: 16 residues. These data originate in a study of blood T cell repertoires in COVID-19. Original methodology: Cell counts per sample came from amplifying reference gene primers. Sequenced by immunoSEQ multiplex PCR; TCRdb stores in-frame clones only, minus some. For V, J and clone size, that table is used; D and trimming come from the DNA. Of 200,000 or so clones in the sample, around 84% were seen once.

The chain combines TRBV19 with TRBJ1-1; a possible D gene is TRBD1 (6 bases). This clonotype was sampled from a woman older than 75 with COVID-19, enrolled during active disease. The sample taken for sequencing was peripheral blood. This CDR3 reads CASSPSGTPMNTEAFF. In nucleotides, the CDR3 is TGTGCCAGTAGCCCCTCCGGGACACCCATGAACACTGAAGCTTTCTTT.